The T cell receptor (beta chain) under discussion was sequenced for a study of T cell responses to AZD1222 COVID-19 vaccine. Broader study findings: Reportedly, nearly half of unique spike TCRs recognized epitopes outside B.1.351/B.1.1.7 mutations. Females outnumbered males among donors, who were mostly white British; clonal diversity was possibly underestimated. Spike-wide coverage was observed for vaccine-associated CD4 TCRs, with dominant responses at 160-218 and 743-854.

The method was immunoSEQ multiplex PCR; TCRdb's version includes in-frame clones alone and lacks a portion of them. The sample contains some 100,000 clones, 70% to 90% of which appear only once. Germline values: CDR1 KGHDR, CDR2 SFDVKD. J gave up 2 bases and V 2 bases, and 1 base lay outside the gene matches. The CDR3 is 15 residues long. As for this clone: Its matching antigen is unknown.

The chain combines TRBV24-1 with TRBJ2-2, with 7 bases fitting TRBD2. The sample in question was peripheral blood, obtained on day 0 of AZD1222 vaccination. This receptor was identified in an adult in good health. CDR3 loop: CATSDWGLNTGELFF. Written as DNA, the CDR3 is TGTGCCACCAGTGATTGGGGACTAAACACCGGGGAGCTGTTTTTT.